Shown below are 10 T cell receptor beta chains from a single sample sequenced in a study of shared clonotypes between healthy human individuals. Data came from immunoSEQ multiplex PCR; TCRdb stores just in-frame clones and leaves some out. In the table there are some 2,100,000 clones, about 93% of which are singletons. Terminally differentiated effector memory CD45RA+ cells were excluded by CCR7 positive selection of CD45RO-negative cells. The sample consisted of naive CD8+ T cells from PBMCs. The receptors were gathered from a man between 18 and 35 years old in good health. Some clones in this sample may be carry-over from other donors' samples.

The chain carries TRBV4-2 and TRBJ2-7; possible D gene TRBD1, 6 bases. CDR1 LGHNA and CDR2 YNFKEQ come from the germline V gene. Trimming took 4 bases from V and 1 from J, leaving 20 bases between them. There are 17 residues in the CDR3. CDR3 region: CASSPRRTQGHSYEQYF. CDR3 in DNA: TGTGCCAGCAGCCCTCGCCGCACACAGGGCCATTCCTACGAGCAGTACTTC.

The table lists this clone with a count of one. The chain combines TRBV7-9 with TRBJ2-1; 9 bases are shared with TRBD2. The CDR3 length is 18 residues. Losses at the gene ends were 5 bases for V and 4 bases for J; bases not matched to a gene: 15. In germline, CDR1 is SEHNR, CDR2 FQNEAQ (reference sequence). CDR3 sequence reads: CASSPPVGGRARYNEQFF. The CDR3 DNA sequence: TGTGCCAGCAGCCCTCCGGTGGGCGGGAGGGCCAGGTACAATGAGCAGTTCTTC.

The rearrangement links TRBV7-2 to TRBJ1-5; 8 bases are a match to TRBD1. J lost 3 bases, V lost 4 bases, and 5 bases had no gene match. This CDR3 is built from 15 residues. Germline CDR1 reads SGHTA; CDR2 reads FQGNSA. CDR3 bases: TGTGCCAGCAGCTGGAGGACAGGGTTCAATCAGCCCCAGCATTTT. This gives the protein CASSWRTGFNQPQHF.

This clone was counted only a few times. The V and J genes are TRBV7-9 and TRBJ1-2; D may be TRBD1 (5 bases). Germline-derived CDR1 and CDR2 are SEHNR and FQNEAQ (reference sequence). V lost 5 bases and J lost 7, with 20 bases in between. CDR3 size: 15 residues. CDR3 loop: CASSRTPGEGFGYTF. CDR3 nucleotides: TGTGCCAGCAGCAGAACGCCGGGGGAAGGGTTTGGCTACACCTTC.

V is TRBV19 and J is TRBJ2-7; D possibly matches TRBD1 or TRBD2 (5 bases each). The CDR3 sequence is 15 residues long. V was trimmed by 4 bases and J by 3 bases, leaving 16 bases between them. Per the germline V gene, CDR1 is LNHDA and CDR2 is SQIVND (reference sequence). In nucleotides, the CDR3 is TGTGCCAGTAGTACATTGGGGACGGAGATCTACGAGCAGTACTTC. As protein: CASSTLGTEIYEQYF.

The V gene is TRBV25-1, the J gene TRBJ1-1, with no clear D. The germline V gene encodes CDR1 MGHDK and CDR2 SYGVNS. The length of the CDR3 is 13 residues. V lost 2 bases and J lost 8, with 12 bases in between. This chain's CDR3 is CASSETWVSEAFF. Here the CDR3 DNA reads TGTGCCAGCAGTGAAACCTGGGTGTCCGAAGCTTTCTTT.

The chain is built from TRBV7-9 and TRBJ2-1; D gene unclear. The CDR3 totals 16 residues. Germline values: CDR1 SEHNR, CDR2 FQNEAQ (reference sequence). The germline V and J ends were trimmed by 1 base and 4 bases, with 14 bases remaining between them. The DNA for the CDR3 is TGTGCCAGCAGCTTAGTTGCCTCCTCCCCATACAATGAGCAGTTCTTC. This translates into CASSLVASSPYNEQFF. Full variable domain (remainder filled in from reference TRBV7-9 and TRBJ2-1): DTGVSQNPRHKITKRGQNVTFRCDPISEHNRLYWYRQTLGQGPEFLTYFQNEAQLEKSRLLSDRFSAERPKGSFSTLEIQRTEQGDSAMYLCASSLVASSPYNEQFFGPGTRLTVL.

The J gene is TRBJ1-3, the V gene TRBV2; D is unresolved. This CDR3 is built from 16 residues. Trimming shortened V by 4 bases and J by 0 bases, and 13 bases separated the two germline ends. CDR1 and CDR2 from the germline V gene are SNHLY and FYNNEI. This CDR3 reads CASSVVSGDSGNTIYF. CDR3 in DNA: TGTGCCAGCAGTGTAGTGTCGGGCGACTCTGGAAACACCATATATTTT.

The V gene is TRBV10-3, the J gene TRBJ1-1; D is uncertain. The CDR3 totals 14 residues. The V end was cut by 7 bases, the J end by 1 base, with 13 bases between. The germline V gene has CDR1 ENHRY and CDR2 SYGVKD. The CDR3, as DNA: TGTGCCATCACCGACCCCGGCGGGAACACTGAAGCTTTCTTT. It is translated as CAITDPGGNTEAFF.

V and J are TRBV7-3 and TRBJ2-1; TRBD2 is a possible D gene (5 bases). Trimming took 5 bases from V and 4 from J, leaving 9 bases between them. Germline assignment: CDR1 SGHTA and CDR2 FQGTGA. CDR3 size: 13 residues. The CDR3 region has the DNA TGTGCCAGCAGCCCTCTAGCTTACAATGAGCAGTTCTTC. Its protein is CASSPLAYNEQFF.